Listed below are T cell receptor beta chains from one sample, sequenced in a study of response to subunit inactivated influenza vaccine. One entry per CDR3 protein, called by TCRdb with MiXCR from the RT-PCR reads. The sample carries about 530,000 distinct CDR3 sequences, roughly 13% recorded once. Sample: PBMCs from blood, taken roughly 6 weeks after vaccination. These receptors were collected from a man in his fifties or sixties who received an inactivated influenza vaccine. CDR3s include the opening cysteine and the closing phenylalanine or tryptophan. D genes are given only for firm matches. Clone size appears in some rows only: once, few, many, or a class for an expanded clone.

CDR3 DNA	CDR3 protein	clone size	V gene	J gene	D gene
TGCAGTGCTAGAGTACAGCACAATGAGCAGTTCTTC	CSARVQHNEQFF	NA	TRBV20-1	TRBJ2-1	NA
TGTGCCAGCACACGGGTCAGGCCGCCTTACGAGCAGTACTTC	CASTRVRPPYEQYF	NA	TRBV7-9	TRBJ2-7	NA
TGTGCCAGCAGGTACAAACCAGGGCCAGCTTTCTTT	CASRYKPGPAFF	NA	TRBV28	TRBJ1-1	NA
TGCGCCAGCAGCAGAACCGGGACTAGCGGGATTAATGAGCAGTTCTTC	CASSRTGTSGINEQFF	few	TRBV5-1	TRBJ2-1	TRBD2
TGCAGTGCTAGGACACGGGGGGGCGCCTACAATGAGCAGTTCTTC	CSARTRGGAYNEQFF	NA	TRBV20-1	TRBJ2-1	TRBD2
TGCAGTGCTAGTCCGGGACAGGGTCAAGGTCAGCCCCAGCATTTT	CSASPGQGQGQPQHF	NA	TRBV20-1	TRBJ1-5	TRBD1
TGCGCCAGCAGCTTGTGGCAGGGGGCTTGGGATGAGCAGTTCTTC	CASSLWQGAWDEQFF	NA	TRBV5-1	TRBJ2-1	TRBD1
TGTGCCATCACCGCCAGGCCGAACTATGGCTACACCTTC	CAITARPNYGYTF	few	TRBV10-3	TRBJ1-2	NA
TGTGCCAGTAGCCCTCCGGGGAGGGGTACTGAAGCTTTCTTT	CASSPPGRGTEAFF	NA	TRBV19	TRBJ1-1	NA
TGTGCCAGCAGTTTTTCGACTAGCGTCGGGGCCCAGTACTTC	CASSFSTSVGAQYF	NA	TRBV12-3/TRBV12-4	TRBJ2-5	TRBD2
TGTGCCACCAGTGAGGGCGGCCTAGCGGGGAGCACAGATACGCAGTATTTT	CATSEGGLAGSTDTQYF	few	TRBV24-1	TRBJ2-3	TRBD2
TGTGCCAGCAGCACCACACCGGGACAGGGGGCACACGAGCAGTACTTC	CASSTTPGQGAHEQYF	few	TRBV7-9	TRBJ2-7	TRBD1
TGTGCCAGCGGGAAGACAGGGGGTATGTACGAGCAGTACTTC	CASGKTGGMYEQYF	NA	TRBV12-3/TRBV12-4	TRBJ2-7	TRBD1
TGCAGTGCTTCTTCCGGGACTAGCGGGCGAATCTCCTACAATGAGCAGTTCTTC	CSASSGTSGRISYNEQFF	few	TRBV20-1	TRBJ2-1	TRBD2
TGTGCCAGCAGTTCTGGGACTAGCGGGCACTACAATGAGCAGTTCTTC	CASSSGTSGHYNEQFF	many	TRBV6-2/TRBV6-3	TRBJ2-1	TRBD2
TGTGCCAGCAGCTTAGGTCTAGACCCATCCTACAATGAGCAGTTCTTC	CASSLGLDPSYNEQFF	NA	TRBV13	TRBJ2-1	NA
TGTGCCAGCAGCTCCGGGACGTACTCTGGAAACACCATATATTTT	CASSSGTYSGNTIYF	NA	TRBV6-1	TRBJ1-3	NA
TGTGCCAGCTCACCAACGGCAGGACTGTTAAATTACGAGCAGTACTTC	CASSPTAGLLNYEQYF	few	TRBV18	TRBJ2-7	NA
TGTGCCAGCAGTCCACAGGGGCTCACCTACGAGCAGTACTTC	CASSPQGLTYEQYF	few	TRBV11-2	TRBJ2-7	TRBD1
TGTGCCAGCAGTCGGACGACAGGGGGTAATTCACCCCTCCACTTT	CASSRTTGGNSPLHF	few	TRBV6-1	TRBJ1-6	TRBD1
TGTGCCAGCAGTTTTTCCGACAGGCGTCTCCCTGAACTGTTTTTT	CASSFSDRRLPELFF	few	TRBV12-3/TRBV12-4	TRBJ1-4	NA
TGTGCCAGCAGGTTGCCCCGGACAGGGTACACCGGGGAGCTGTTTTTT	CASRLPRTGYTGELFF	NA	TRBV7-8	TRBJ2-2	TRBD1
TGTGCCAGCCGTAGGGCCCTGGATCCCTCACTAGCCAAAAACATTCAGTACTTC	CASRRALDPSLAKNIQYF	NA	TRBV28	TRBJ2-4	NA
TGCAGTGCTAGAGAGAAGGGGAATAATTCACCCCTCCACTTT	CSAREKGNNSPLHF	few	TRBV20-1	TRBJ1-6	NA
TGCAGCGTTGATCCCCTAGCGGGAGTTAGCAATGAGCAGTTCTTC	CSVDPLAGVSNEQFF	NA	TRBV29-1	TRBJ2-1	TRBD2
TGTGCCAGCAGCTTGGAGACACAGAACACTGAAGCTTTCTTT	CASSLETQNTEAFF	NA	TRBV6-1	TRBJ1-1	NA
TGCGCCAGCAGCCCGACCCCACAGGGAAGCTACGAGCAGTACTTC	CASSPTPQGSYEQYF	few	TRBV5-1	TRBJ2-7	NA
TGTGCCAGCAGTTTAATAGCGGGAGACGGCGGGGAGCTGTTTTTT	CASSLIAGDGGELFF	few	TRBV28	TRBJ2-2	TRBD2
TGTGCCAGCAGCCAGAATACCTTGAACACTGAAGCTTTCTTT	CASSQNTLNTEAFF	NA	TRBV3-1	TRBJ1-1	NA
TGTGCCAGCAGCCCAGGGGGAGGGGTGGGCGAGGCAAGCGGCTACACCTTC	CASSPGGGVGEASGYTF	few	TRBV4-2	TRBJ1-2	TRBD1
TGCAGTGCTAGAGATCCAGAGAGGGGGATCACTGAAGCTTTCTTT	CSARDPERGITEAFF	NA	TRBV20-1	TRBJ1-1	NA
TGTGCCAGCAGTTTTAGGGGGCGAGGGCTTTACAATGAGCAGTTCTTC	CASSFRGRGLYNEQFF	NA	TRBV28	TRBJ2-1	TRBD1
TGCGCCAGCAGCAAACCGGGGTCTGAAGCTTTCTTT	CASSKPGSEAFF	NA	TRBV5-1	TRBJ1-1	NA
TGTGCCAGCAGCTTAGGATATTCGGGACAGGGCTATGAGCAGTTCTTC	CASSLGYSGQGYEQFF	NA	TRBV7-6	TRBJ2-1	TRBD1
TGTGCCAGCAGCTTTACTAGCGCCGAGCAGTACTTC	CASSFTSAEQYF	few	TRBV7-2	TRBJ2-7	TRBD2
TGCAGTGCTAGTAGAACACAGGGGATTGGCGATGAGCAGTTCTTC	CSASRTQGIGDEQFF	NA	TRBV20-1	TRBJ2-1	TRBD1
TGTGCCAGCAGCGTAGAGCCTAGCGGGAGTGGCGAGCAGATCTTC	CASSVEPSGSGEQIF	NA	TRBV9	TRBJ2-1	TRBD2
TGCGCCAGCAGGGCGGGGGGATATAGCAATCAGCCCCAGCATTTT	CASRAGGYSNQPQHF	few	TRBV10-2	TRBJ1-5	NA
TGTGCCAGCAGCAAAGGGACAGCCGTCCAAGAGACCCAGTACTTC	CASSKGTAVQETQYF	few	TRBV9	TRBJ2-5	TRBD1
TGCGCCAGCAGCCAAGTTCGGGACAGGGTGCACGAGCAGTACTTC	CASSQVRDRVHEQYF	few	TRBV4-1	TRBJ2-7	TRBD1
TGTGCCAGCAGCCACCCGACAGGGGCAGAGGAGACCCAGTACTTC	CASSHPTGAEETQYF	NA	TRBV3-1	TRBJ2-5	TRBD1
TGTGCCAGCAGCCAGTCCGGGACACTTGGCCACGAGCAGTACTTC	CASSQSGTLGHEQYF	NA	TRBV7-2	TRBJ2-7	NA
TGTGCCATCAGCACAGCCGGTCCGGGACAGGGATTATATGGCTACACCTTC	CAISTAGPGQGLYGYTF	NA	TRBV10-3	TRBJ1-2	TRBD1
TGCGCCAGCAGCTTCAGGACAGCTTACTACGAGCAGTACTTC	CASSFRTAYYEQYF	many	TRBV5-1	TRBJ2-7	NA
TGCAGCGTGACGGACAGGACCTCCTACGAGCAGTACTTC	CSVTDRTSYEQYF	NA	TRBV29-1	TRBJ2-7	TRBD1
TGTGCCAGCAGAGAAAGGGGTAGCGGGAGTACGTACGAGCAGTACTTC	CASRERGSGSTYEQYF	NA	TRBV9	TRBJ2-7	TRBD2
TGCGCCAGCAGCCCCCGACTAGCGGGGGTCAGGAATGAGCAGTTCTTC	CASSPRLAGVRNEQFF	few	TRBV4-3	TRBJ2-1	TRBD2
TGTGCCACCAGCAGATGGACCCTGGACAGGGTGACAGATACGCAGTATTTT	CATSRWTLDRVTDTQYF	few	TRBV15	TRBJ2-3	TRBD1
TGTGCCACCAGCAGAGGCCTCGGGACAGTGTCTCTAGAGACCCAGTACTTC	CATSRGLGTVSLETQYF	many	TRBV15	TRBJ2-5	TRBD1
TGCGCCAGCAGCTTGCGGTATGACGAGCAGTACTTC	CASSLRYDEQYF	many	TRBV5-1	TRBJ2-7	NA
TGTGCCAGCAGTCGACGCGACTTGACCAAAAACATTCAGTACTTC	CASSRRDLTKNIQYF	NA	TRBV28	TRBJ2-4	NA
TGTGCCTGGAGTGTAGGGCTGACCGGCGAGCAGTACTTC	CAWSVGLTGEQYF	NA	TRBV30	TRBJ2-7	NA
TGTGCCAGCAGGTCGTGGGGTAATGAGCAGTTCTTC	CASRSWGNEQFF	few	TRBV6-5	TRBJ2-1	NA